Below, 23 T cell receptor beta chains from the same sample are listed, as sequenced in a study of blood T cells in healthy people across ages. The authors ran a second PCR of roughly 6 to 12 cycles using a sample-barcoded 5' primer and a J-beta primer mix. Each CDR3 protein is one row after TCRdb ran MiXCR on the 5' RACE reads. Of 850,000 to 950,000 distinct CDR3 sequences listed, around 26% were seen once; the top ten hold roughly 17%. Material for sequencing was blood. Receptors were obtained from a woman of 80 years or more in good health.

This clonotype was recorded a few times. V usage is TRBV2 and J usage is TRBJ1-2, with D perhaps matching TRBD1 (5 bases). From germline, CDR1 is SNHLY and CDR2 FYNNEI. The ends were cut back, 9 bases at V and 4 bases at J, with 12 bases in the middle. The CDR3 has 12 amino acids. The CDR3 sequence: CARRGGTYGYTF. The CDR3 DNA is TGTGCCAGAAGGGGAGGGACCTATGGCTACACCTTC.

To note about this clonotype: This clone may be a read error of a much larger clone one base away. The V gene is TRBV20-1, the J gene TRBJ1-2, with D unclear. The CDR3 covers 13 residues. With 5 bases removed from V and 4 bases from J, the gap between germline ends came to 14 bases. Germline V gene lookup returns CDR1 DFQATT and CDR2 SNEGSKA (reference sequence). For the CDR3, the DNA is TGCAGTGCTGCCAGGCCGGCGGCCTATGGCTACACCTTC. Encoded protein: CSAARPAAYGYTF.

The V call is TRBV20-1, the J call TRBJ1-4, with a weak D call TRBD1 (5 bases). The CDR3 is 17 residues long. Germline values: CDR1 DFQATT, CDR2 SNEGSKA (reference sequence). V gave up 4 bases and J gave up 8 bases, with 26 bases separating them. As DNA, the CDR3 is TGCAGTGCTAAGAAGTTGAACCGGGGCAGTACATCAGAAAAACTGTTTTTT. Translation gives CSAKKLNRGSTSEKLFF.

This clonotype was counted ten times or more. The rearrangement uses TRBV10-3 and TRBJ2-5; 7 bases align to TRBD2. Trimming took 5 bases from V and 3 from J; bases not matched to a gene: 6. This CDR3 has 14 residues. The germline V gene has CDR1 ENHRY and CDR2 SYGVKD. CDR3 residues: CAISRRGREETQYF. CDR3 DNA sequence: TGTGCCATCAGTCGTCGGGGGAGGGAAGAGACCCAGTACTTC.

This clonotype was picked up many times. The chain uses TRBV27 and TRBJ1-5, with D uncertain. The CDR3 sequence is 12 residues long. CDR1 and CDR2 from the germline V gene are MNHEY and SMNVEV (reference sequence). The ends were cut back, 2 bases at V and 15 bases at J, with 14 bases in the middle. This chain's CDR3 is CASSLLSSGGHF. The CDR3 bases are TGTGCCAGCAGTTTACTCTCTAGCGGCGGGCATTTT.

Ten or more counts support this clonotype. V is TRBV20-1 and J is TRBJ2-3; no definite D call. V lost 6 bases and J lost 2, with 12 bases in between. In germline, CDR1 is DFQATT, CDR2 SNEGSKA (reference sequence). The CDR3 is 13 amino acids. CDR3 region: CSAPSRLTDTQYF. The CDR3, as DNA: TGCAGTGCCCCGTCGAGGCTCACAGATACGCAGTATTTT.

This clonotype occurred a few times. The chain couples TRBV27 to TRBJ2-1; 7 bases agree with TRBD2. V shed 6 bases and J 7 bases; nucleotides not matched to a gene: 9. CDR1 and CDR2 from the germline V gene are MNHEY and SMNVEV (reference sequence). The CDR3 runs 14 residues. The DNA of the CDR3 is TGTGCCAGCAGGTTACGCCCCGGGGGGAATGAGCAGTTCTTC. Translation gives CASRLRPGGNEQFF.

On this clonotype itself: Mismatch with germline at one junction end may stem from a read error. The chain carries TRBV3-1 and TRBJ2-4, with D tentatively TRBD2 (6 bases). CDR1 is LGHDT and CDR2 is YNNKEL in the germline V gene (reference sequence). The CDR3 is 15 residues long. CDR3 sequence reads: CASSQDHGGNNEQYF. CDR3 in DNA: TGTGCTAGCAGCCAAGACCACGGGGGAAACAATGAGCAGTACTTC.

This clonotype was observed a few times. The CDR3 nucleotides are TGTGCCAGCACTACCGGAACAGGGGGGAAAGCTTTCTTT. It is translated as CASTTGTGGKAFF. The V call is TRBV2, the J call TRBJ1-1; 8 positions match TRBD1. The CDR3 sequence is 13 residues long. Germline CDR1 and CDR2: SNHLY and FYNNEI. The V segment lost 7 bases and the J segment 9 bases; nucleotides outside the gene matches: 10.

This clonotype was detected ten times or more. This chain connects TRBV20-1 to TRBJ2-5; D call uncertain. Trimming left V 2 bases short and J 5 bases short, with 18 bases between. The length of the CDR3 is 15 residues. Germline V gene data show CDR1 as DFQATT and CDR2 as SNEGSKA (reference sequence). This CDR3 is CSARKGAARRETQYF. The CDR3, as DNA: TGCAGTGCTAGAAAAGGCGCTGCTCGTCGGGAGACCCAGTACTTC.

A remark on this clonotype: This may stem from a read error, because a much larger clone lies one nucleotide away. This sequence joins TRBV6-5 and TRBJ2-5; D is uncertain. Looked up from germline, CDR1 is MNHEY and CDR2 is SVGAGI. The CDR3 consists of 15 residues. V was shortened by 6 bases and J by 0 bases, with 14 bases between the two germline ends. This CDR3 reads CASRPMFHNQETQYF. CDR3 coding DNA: TGTGCCAGCAGACCAATGTTCCACAACCAAGAGACCCAGTACTTC.

Worth noting for this clonotype: This may come from a read error, since a much larger clone is one base off. The V and J genes are TRBV18 and TRBJ2-3; 7 positions agree with TRBD1. Germline CDR1 KGHSH, CDR2 LQKENI. The trim removed 2 bases at V and 1 base at J, leaving 3 bases unmatched. This CDR3 is 15 amino acids long. CDR3 sequence (DNA): TGTGCCAGCTCACCAGGGACAGCTTGCACAGATACGCAGTATTTT. Amino acids: CASSPGTACTDTQYF.

With regard to this clonotype: An end of the junction does not agree with germline; a read error may underlie this. The chain couples TRBV4-3 to TRBJ2-3, with 10 bases fitting TRBD2. The CDR3 covers 15 residues. The germline gives CDR1 LGHNA, CDR2 YSLEER. CDR3 bases: TGCGCCAGCAGCCAATCACTAGCGGGGTCAGATGCGCAGTATTTT. Its translation is CASSQSLAGSDAQYF.

A note on this clonotype: A junction boundary mismatches the germline segment, possibly from a read error. The chain combines TRBV14 with TRBJ1-1, with D perhaps matching TRBD1 (6 bases). This CDR3 contains 12 residues. Germline V lookup: CDR1 SGHDN, CDR2 FVKESK. For the CDR3, the DNA is TGTGCCAGCGGCCAGTATGACAGGGAAGCTTTCTTT. Protein: CASGQYDREAFF. Full variable domain (outside the CDR3, taken from reference TRBV14 and TRBJ1-1): EAGVTQFPSHSVIEKGQTVTLRCDPISGHDNLYWYRRVMGKEIKFLLHFVKESKQDESGMPNNRFLAERTGGTYSTLKVQPAELEDSGVYFCASGQYDREAFFGQGTRLTVV.

The sample holds a few counts of this clonotype. The chain links TRBV7-2 to TRBJ2-5; 8 bases fit TRBD1. The CDR3 loop spans 15 amino acids. V lost 1 base and J lost 7; bases outside the gene matches: 8. Germline V gene sequence: CDR1 SGHTA, CDR2 FQGNSA. CDR3 coding DNA: TGTGCCAGCAGCTTAGTCCAGGGGGCGTGCGGGACCCAGTACTTC. Its translation: CASSLVQGACGTQYF.

The chain has TRBV3-1 and TRBJ2-7; D possibly corresponds to TRBD1 (5 bases). The CDR3 is made up of 15 amino acids. Germline CDR1 LGHDT, CDR2 YNNKEL (reference sequence). With 0 bases removed from V and 5 bases from J, the gap between germline ends came to 14 bases. CDR3 bases: TGTGCCAGCAGCCAAGAACAGGCCAGACTTGACGAGCAGTACTTC. Translation gives CASSQEQARLDEQYF.

This clonotype was counted only a few times. J is TRBJ1-1 and V is TRBV7-9; 9 bases map to TRBD1. The CDR3 extends over 16 amino acids. With 6 bases clipped from V and 1 base from J, the junction kept 9 bases outside the gene matches. Germline V gives CDR1 SEHNR, CDR2 FQNEAQ (reference sequence). The CDR3 here is CASRPDRGRGNTEAFF. The CDR3 DNA sequence: TGTGCCAGCAGGCCGGACAGGGGCCGGGGGAACACTGAAGCTTTCTTT.

This clonotype was observed many times. This rearrangement joins TRBV6-6 to TRBJ1-2; the match to TRBD1 covers 8 bases. This CDR3 contains 15 residues. Unmatched junction bases numbered 8, after V lost 2 bases and J lost 6 bases. Germline values: CDR1 MNHNY, CDR2 SVGAGI (reference sequence). This chain's CDR3 is CASSYHPGGKDGYTF. CDR3 coding DNA: TGTGCCAGCAGTTACCACCCAGGGGGCAAGGATGGCTACACCTTC.

This clonotype appeared a few times. The gene calls are TRBV27 and TRBJ2-7, with D perhaps matching TRBD2 (6 bases). The CDR3 has 14 residues. Between the trimmed V and J ends, which lost 3 bases and 4 bases, there was a span of 13 bases. CDR1 and CDR2 from the germline V gene are MNHEY and SMNVEV (reference sequence). CDR3 residues: CASSFRGGEYEQYF. DNA of the CDR3: TGTGCCAGCAGTTTTAGGGGCGGGGAGTACGAGCAGTACTTC.

This clonotype was seen ten or more times. Here the CDR3 reads CASSDPRTSTDTQYF. CDR3 bases: TGTGCCAGCAGTGACCCCCGGACATCCACAGATACGCAGTATTTT. The chain joins TRBV6-1 to TRBJ2-3, with D tentatively TRBD1 (5 bases). The germline V gene has CDR1 MNHNS and CDR2 SASEGT. This CDR3 spans 15 amino acids. Trimming pared 3 bases from V and 2 bases from J, leaving 12 bases between.

This clonotype was recorded at least ten times. This chain uses TRBV7-2 with TRBJ2-5, with a tentative D call TRBD2 (6 bases). The J call is in doubt because the DNA end fits TRBJ2-7 better. Looked up from germline, CDR1 is SGHTA and CDR2 is FQGNSA. The CDR3 sequence is 14 residues long. The CDR3 coding sequence is TGTGCCAGCAGCCCCCGGACTACCCACTGCGAGCAGTACTTC. This gives the protein CASSPRTTHCEQYF.

This clonotype was picked up many times. The chain links TRBV20-1 to TRBJ2-1; D may be TRBD1 or TRBD2 (6 bases each). V gave up 1 base and J gave up 3 bases, with 13 bases separating them. This CDR3 has 15 amino acids. Germline V gene sequence: CDR1 DFQATT, CDR2 SNEGSKA (reference sequence). CDR3 loop: CSARVPEGVYNEQFF. The CDR3 DNA reads as TGCAGTGCTAGAGTCCCGGAGGGGGTCTACAATGAGCAGTTCTTC.

The gene calls are TRBV24-1 and TRBJ2-3; 12 nucleotides match TRBD2. V lost 5 bases to trimming and J lost 4 bases; unmatched junction nucleotides: 0. Germline V gene lookup returns CDR1 KGHDR and CDR2 SFDVKD. The length of the CDR3 is 14 residues. The CDR3 coding sequence is TGTGCCACCAGTGGACTAGCGGGGGCAGATACGCAGTATTTT. Its translation is CATSGLAGADTQYF.